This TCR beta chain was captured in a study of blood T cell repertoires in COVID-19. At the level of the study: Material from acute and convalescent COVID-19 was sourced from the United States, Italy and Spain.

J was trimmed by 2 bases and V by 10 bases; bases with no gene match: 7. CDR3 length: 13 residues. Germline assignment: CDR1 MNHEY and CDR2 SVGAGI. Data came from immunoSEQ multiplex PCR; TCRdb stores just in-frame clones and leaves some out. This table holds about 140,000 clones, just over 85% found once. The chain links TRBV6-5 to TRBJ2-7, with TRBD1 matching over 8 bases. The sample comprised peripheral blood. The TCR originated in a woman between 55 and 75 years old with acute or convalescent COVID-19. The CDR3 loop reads CATMTGVTYEQYF. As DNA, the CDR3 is TGTGCCACCATGACAGGGGTAACCTACGAGCAGTACTTC.